This T cell receptor (beta chain) emerged from a study of blood T cells in healthy people across ages. Study-level results: Relative to aged donors, long-lived donors carried more naive CD4+ cells and displayed higher diversity.

The germline CDR1 and CDR2 sequences are MNHNY and SVGAGI (reference sequence). The CDR3 contains 14 residues. V lost 3 bases and J 0 bases, leaving 8 bases between the germline ends. This clonotype has at least ten counts. The antigen is unknown. It was with a sample-barcoded 5' primer and a J-beta primer mix that a second PCR of about 7 to 12 cycles was run. Each of the samples gave a minimum of 2.5 million paired-end reads that contained CDR3. TCRdb ran MiXCR on the 5' RACE reads and lists one entry per CDR3 protein. The sample lists 580,000 or so distinct CDR3 sequences; 40% to 55% were seen once. Isolation per sample recovered at least 6.5 million PBMCs. Each sample yielded at least 6 micrograms of PBMC total RNA.

Sequencing used blood. The chain has TRBV6-6 and TRBJ1-1; D is uncertain. The TCR was taken from an elderly man in good health. CDR3 nucleotides: TGTGCCAGCAGTTATGGGCAATTGAACACTGAAGCTTTCTTT. Amino acids: CASSYGQLNTEAFF.